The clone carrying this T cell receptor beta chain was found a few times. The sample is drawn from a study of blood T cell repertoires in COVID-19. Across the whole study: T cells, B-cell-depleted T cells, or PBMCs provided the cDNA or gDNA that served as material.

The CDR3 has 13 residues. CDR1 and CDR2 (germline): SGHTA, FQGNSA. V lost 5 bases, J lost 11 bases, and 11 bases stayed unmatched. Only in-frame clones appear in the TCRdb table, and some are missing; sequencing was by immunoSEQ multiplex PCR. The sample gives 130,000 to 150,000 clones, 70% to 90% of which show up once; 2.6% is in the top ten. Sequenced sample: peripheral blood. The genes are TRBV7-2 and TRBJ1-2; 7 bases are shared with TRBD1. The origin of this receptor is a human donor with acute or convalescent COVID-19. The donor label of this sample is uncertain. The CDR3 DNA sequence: TGTGCCAGCAGCCAGACAGGGAACACACGGTACACCTTC. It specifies CASSQTGNTRYTF.